The 25 T cell receptor beta chains in this list originate from one sample, sequenced in a study of T cell changes during pregnancy in multiple sclerosis. Some clones are missing from TCRdb's copy, which holds only in-frame ones; the method was immunoSEQ multiplex PCR. Among around 31,000 clones, more than 80% were seen once, and the ten largest hold around 0.67%. Sequences were derived from CD4+ T cells from peripheral blood mononuclear cells, sampled in the first trimester of pregnancy. The receptors come from a female donor with multiple sclerosis, enrolled in a pregnancy study.

This clone has just one count. The rearrangement links TRBV12-5 to TRBJ2-5; tentatively, D is TRBD1 (6 bases). The germline V gene encodes CDR1 LGHNT and CDR2 FRNRAP. This CDR3 is 18 amino acids long. V lost 2 bases, J lost 0 bases, and 19 bases lay in between. CDR3 nucleotide sequence: TGTGCTAGTGGTTTGACCCCCGACGGACAGCCGTACCAAGAGACCCAGTACTTC. It is translated as CASGLTPDGQPYQETQYF.

The genes are TRBV10-1 and TRBJ2-2; D is uncertain. The CDR3 sequence is 15 residues long. CDR1 is WNHNN and CDR2 is SYGVQD in the germline V gene (reference sequence). Trimming left V 3 bases short and J 0 bases short, with 8 bases between. The CDR3 sequence: CASSDLRSNTGELFF. The CDR3 nucleotides read TGCGCCAGCAGTGATCTACGGTCGAACACCGGGGAGCTGTTTTTT.

This chain links TRBV7-2 with TRBJ1-6, with a tentative D call TRBD1 (6 bases). The CDR3 runs 14 residues. CDR1 is SGHTA and CDR2 is FQGNSA in the germline V gene. Between the trimmed V and J ends, which lost 3 bases and 6 bases, there was a span of 9 bases. CDR3 residues: CASSLKGVNSPLHF. The DNA of the CDR3 is TGTGCCAGCAGCTTGAAGGGGGTTAATTCACCCCTCCACTTT.

This clone was counted once. The CDR3 sequence is CASSVGSTQYF. The CDR3 nucleotides read TGTGCCAGCAGCGTAGGTAGTACGCAGTATTTT. The chain recombines TRBV9 with TRBJ2-3; the D is unclear. Trimming took off 0 bases at V and 8 bases at J, with 4 bases between the two ends. Germline CDR1 SGDLS, CDR2 YYNGEE. This CDR3 has 11 residues.

The V and J genes are TRBV7-2 and TRBJ2-7, with TRBD2 matching 8 bases. The length of the CDR3 is 14 residues. From germline, CDR1 is SGHTA and CDR2 FQGNSA. Trimming took 2 bases from V and 6 from J; bases not matched to a gene: 6. Here the CDR3 reads CASSLRRGEGEQYF. The CDR3 DNA is TGTGCCAGCAGCTTAAGGCGGGGGGAGGGCGAGCAGTACTTC.

This sequence joins TRBV15 and TRBJ2-7; D is undetermined. Germline V gene lookup returns CDR1 LNHNV and CDR2 YYDKDF (reference sequence). The CDR3 has 13 residues. Trimming took off 5 bases at V and 5 bases at J, with 13 bases between the two ends. The CDR3 sequence: CATSASLSHEQYF. The CDR3 DNA is TGTGCCACCAGCGCCTCTCTGAGCCACGAGCAGTACTTC.

The V gene is TRBV9, the J gene TRBJ2-6, with TRBD2 as a possible D gene (5 bases). Germline lookup yields CDR1 SGDLS and CDR2 YYNGEE. The length of the CDR3 is 17 residues. Deletions cut 3 bases from V and 0 bases from J, with 13 bases between. CDR3 sequence: CASSGGLLSSGANVLTF. The CDR3, as DNA: TGTGCCAGCAGCGGCGGACTCTTGAGCTCTGGGGCCAACGTCCTGACTTTC.

The V call is TRBV2, the J call TRBJ1-5; D gene unclear. Germline V gene sequence: CDR1 SNHLY, CDR2 FYNNEI. The CDR3 consists of 13 residues. V was cut by 3 bases and J by 0 bases, with 3 bases left in between. The CDR3 DNA follows: TGTGCCAGCAGTGATTATAGCAATCAGCCCCAGCATTTT. This codes for CASSDYSNQPQHF. The variable domain in full, completed from reference TRBV2 and TRBJ1-5, reads EPEVTQTPSHQVTQMGQEVILRCVPISNHLYFYWYRQILGQKVEFLVSFYNNEISEKSEIFDDQFSVERPDGSNFTLKIRSTKLEDSAMYFCASSDYSNQPQHFGDGTRLSIL.

The rearrangement links TRBV5-4 to TRBJ2-5; 16 nucleotides line up with TRBD2. Trimming took 0 bases from V and 5 from J; bases not matched to a gene: 7. CDR1 and CDR2 (germline): SGHNT, YYREEE (reference sequence). The CDR3 consists of 18 residues. The CDR3 loop reads CASSLEGTSGGAWETQYF. The CDR3 DNA reads as TGTGCCAGCAGCTTGGAGGGGACTAGCGGGGGGGCCTGGGAGACCCAGTACTTC.

This clone was counted a single time. The rearrangement links TRBV18 to TRBJ1-2; D gene uncertain. Germline CDR1 is KGHSH and CDR2 is LQKENI. CDR3 length equals 15 residues. V lost 4 bases to trimming and J lost 0 bases, with 12 bases between them. CDR3 sequence: CASSRDGGTNYGYTF. The CDR3 nucleotides read TGTGCCAGCTCACGAGATGGCGGAACTAACTATGGCTACACCTTC.

The V gene is TRBV5-6, the J gene TRBJ1-1; TRBD1 might be the D (6 bases). This CDR3 has 15 residues. Trimming pared 0 bases from V and 3 bases from J, leaving 12 bases between. Germline CDR1 and CDR2: SGHDT and YYEEEE. In nucleotides, the CDR3 is TGTGCCAGCAGCTTGGCCCCAGAGGGGGACACTGAAGCTTTCTTT. The encoded protein is CASSLAPEGDTEAFF.

The chain joins TRBV9 to TRBJ1-2, with 7 nucleotides matching TRBD1. The germline V gene has CDR1 SGDLS and CDR2 YYNGEE. The CDR3 extends over 12 amino acids. Trimming at V came to 7 bases and at J to 1 base, leaving 1 base not matched to a gene. CDR3 DNA: TGTGCCAGCGGACAGGTTAACTATGGCTACACCTTC. The encoded protein is CASGQVNYGYTF.

This clone showed up just once. This chain joins TRBV5-1 and TRBJ2-2; the match to TRBD1 covers 9 bases. V lost 6 bases to trimming and J lost 2 bases; unmatched junction nucleotides: 5. Germline values: CDR1 SGHRS, CDR2 YFSETQ. The CDR3 sequence is 15 residues long. The CDR3 region has the DNA TGCGCCAGCACCCGGGACAGGGTAAACACCGGGGAGCTGTTTTTT. It translates to CASTRDRVNTGELFF.

The chain combines TRBV28 with TRBJ2-5; 8 bases align to TRBD1. V trimming: 3 bases; J trimming: 5 bases; junction bases outside the gene matches: 5. The germline gives CDR1 MDHEN, CDR2 SYDVKM. The CDR3 runs to 14 residues. The CDR3 spells CASSLLRGRETQYF. DNA for the CDR3: TGTGCCAGCAGTTTGCTCAGGGGGCGGGAGACCCAGTACTTC.

This clone came up a few times. This chain connects TRBV29-1 to TRBJ1-1; TRBD1 is a possible D gene (6 bases). V gave up 8 bases and J gave up 4 bases, with 11 bases separating them. Germline V lookup: CDR1 SQVTM, CDR2 ANQGSEA. This CDR3 has 11 amino acids. The CDR3, as DNA: TGCAGCACCCGGACAGCCACTGAAGCTTTCTTT. Encoded protein: CSTRTATEAFF.

This clone turned up a few times. The genes are TRBV7-2 and TRBJ1-1; 8 bases are shared with TRBD1. CDR3 length equals 14 residues. V trimming: 5 bases; J trimming: 11 bases; junction bases outside the gene matches: 13. In germline, CDR1 is SGHTA, CDR2 FQGNSA. As DNA, the CDR3 is TGTGCCAGCAGCCAATTTGACGGGACAGGTTGGGCTTTCTTT. Translation gives CASSQFDGTGWAFF.

The chain has TRBV5-1 and TRBJ2-7; 11 positions agree with TRBD2. The germline gives CDR1 SGHRS, CDR2 YFSETQ. With 4 bases clipped from V and 3 bases from J, the junction kept 9 bases outside the gene matches. The CDR3 totals 16 residues. CDR3 amino acids: CASSISLAGDYYEQYF. The CDR3 nucleotides are TGCGCCAGCAGCATCTCACTAGCGGGGGACTACTACGAGCAGTACTTC.

This clone was observed a few times. The chain combines TRBV25-1 with TRBJ1-2, with 8 nucleotides matching TRBD1. The ends lost 9 bases at V and 4 bases at J; junction bases unmatched: 7. CDR1 is MGHDK and CDR2 is SYGVNS in the germline V gene. The CDR3 is 13 residues long. CDR3 in amino acids: CASSSGGGYGYTF. CDR3 nucleotide sequence: TGTGCCAGTTCCTCAGGGGGCGGCTATGGCTACACCTTC.

The chain employs TRBV10-3 and TRBJ1-2, with D unresolved. This CDR3 contains 14 residues. The V end was cut by 4 bases, the J end by 4 bases, with 13 bases between. Germline values: CDR1 ENHRY, CDR2 SYGVKD. CDR3 sequence: CAISGTEVPYGYTF. CDR3 DNA sequence: TGTGCCATCAGTGGCACAGAAGTTCCCTATGGCTACACCTTC.

The V gene is TRBV6-1, the J gene TRBJ2-2; 11 bases map to TRBD1. Losses at the gene ends were 3 bases for V and 3 bases for J; bases not matched to a gene: 9. This CDR3 comprises 18 residues. Per the germline V gene, CDR1 is MNHNS and CDR2 is SASEGT. The CDR3: CASSDRSTGQGDTGELFF. The CDR3 bases are TGTGCCAGCAGTGACCGATCTACGGGACAGGGGGACACCGGGGAGCTGTTTTTT.

The V gene is TRBV11-3, the J gene TRBJ2-1; D remains ambiguous. The CDR3 runs 15 residues. Germline V lookup: CDR1 SGHNT, CDR2 YENEEA. The V end lost 3 bases, the J end lost 6 bases, and 15 bases lay between the germline ends. The CDR3 reads CASSFRSPTCNEQFF. CDR3 nucleotide sequence: TGTGCCAGCAGCTTCAGGTCACCCACGTGCAATGAGCAGTTCTTC.

This sequence joins TRBV4-2 and TRBJ2-5; D may be TRBD1 (5 bases). The CDR3 runs to 15 residues. CDR1 LGHNA and CDR2 YNFKEQ come from the germline V gene. V lost 4 bases and J lost 4, with 16 bases in between. CDR3 nucleotide sequence: TGTGCCAGCAGCCTCCCGGGCAGGGTCGCAGAGACCCAGTACTTC. It encodes CASSLPGRVAETQYF.

This rearrangement joins TRBV19 to TRBJ2-5; no definite D call. The CDR3 sequence is 11 residues long. Germline loops: CDR1 LNHDA, CDR2 SQIVND (reference sequence). The V gene lost 6 bases and the J gene lost 4 bases, with 6 bases spanning the gap. CDR3 loop: CASRIGETQYF. The CDR3 nucleotides are TGTGCCAGTAGAATCGGAGAGACCCAGTACTTC.

The chain carries TRBV28 and TRBJ1-3; 8 bases align to TRBD1. Germline V gives CDR1 MDHEN, CDR2 SYDVKM. The CDR3 consists of 15 residues. J lost 6 bases, V lost 4 bases, and 8 bases had no gene match. DNA for the CDR3: TGTGCCAGCAGTTCAGGACAGGGAGGTGTAAACACCATATATTTT. Translating gives CASSSGQGGVNTIYF.

The genes are TRBV19 and TRBJ2-2; weak D call: TRBD2 (6 bases). Trimming removed 6 bases at V and 6 bases at J, with 17 bases between. Germline V lookup: CDR1 LNHDA, CDR2 SQIVND (reference sequence). The CDR3 contains 15 residues. The chain's CDR3 is CASRQDTTGAGELFF. CDR3 nucleotide sequence: TGTGCCAGTAGGCAAGACACAACGGGAGCCGGGGAGCTGTTTTTT.